These 26 T cell receptor beta chains originate from one sample sequenced in a study of blood T cell repertoires in COVID-19. Measured with immunoSEQ multiplex PCR; TCRdb has only the in-frame clones, and not every one. This table holds approximately 140,000 clones, 88% found once. Sequenced sample: peripheral blood. All receptors derive from an older woman with acute or convalescent COVID-19.

The V and J genes are TRBV4-2 and TRBJ1-1; 7 nucleotides align to TRBD1. The CDR3 sequence is 16 residues long. Germline CDR1 reads LGHNA; CDR2 reads YNFKEQ. Trimming cost V 1 base and J 4 bases; bases outside gene matches: 9. This chain's CDR3 is CASSQVGRQGGTEAFF. In nucleotides, the CDR3 is TGTGCCAGCAGCCAAGTCGGTCGACAGGGTGGCACTGAAGCTTTCTTT.

The gene calls are TRBV28 and TRBJ2-2; no firm D call. The CDR3 is 16 amino acids. With 2 bases removed from V and 0 bases from J, the gap between germline ends came to 10 bases. CDR1 and CDR2 (germline): MDHEN, SYDVKM. The CDR3 DNA sequence: TGTGCCAGCAGTTTAATAAGCAACCCGAACACCGGGGAGCTGTTTTTT. It is translated as CASSLISNPNTGELFF. Together with reference TRBV28 and TRBJ2-2, the CDR3 gives the full variable domain: DVKVTQSSRYLVKRTGEKVFLECVQDMDHENMFWYRQDPGLGLRLIYFSYDVKMKEKGDIPEGYSVSREKKERFSLILESASTNQTSMYLCASSLISNPNTGELFFGEGSRLTVL.

The chain recombines TRBV6-1 with TRBJ2-1, with 9 bases lining up with TRBD1. Germline CDR1 is MNHNS and CDR2 is SASEGT. V lost 3 bases and J lost 2; bases outside the gene matches: 14. This CDR3 region has 19 residues. The CDR3 DNA reads TGTGCCAGCAGTGAGGACAGGGGACAAGAGGTAACACCCTACAATGAGCAGTTCTTC. Translation gives CASSEDRGQEVTPYNEQFF.

V usage is TRBV11-1 and J usage is TRBJ2-5, with 12 bases matching TRBD2. The CDR3 extends over 16 amino acids. CDR1 is SGHAT and CDR2 is FQDESV in the germline V gene (reference sequence). V lost 5 bases to trimming and J lost 7 bases; unmatched junction nucleotides: 11. This CDR3 is CASSRRTSGKEGTQYF. CDR3 DNA: TGTGCCAGCAGCCGGCGGACTAGCGGGAAAGAGGGGACCCAGTACTTC.

The V gene is TRBV11-3, the J gene TRBJ2-1; 10 bases are shared with TRBD2. The V segment lost 8 bases and the J segment 3 bases; nucleotides outside the gene matches: 1. This CDR3 comprises 13 residues. Germline lookup yields CDR1 SGHNT and CDR2 YENEEA. The chain's CDR3 is CASASGGYNEQFF. CDR3 DNA sequence: TGTGCCAGCGCTAGCGGGGGCTACAATGAGCAGTTCTTC.

This chain links TRBV6-2 or TRBV6-3 with TRBJ1-2; the match to TRBD1 covers 7 bases. V gave up 5 bases and J gave up 5 bases; unmatched junction bases: 11. The CDR3 covers 15 residues. Germline CDR1 and CDR2: MNHEY and SVGEGT. The CDR3 protein is CASSPAQGMEYGYTF. In nucleotides, the CDR3 is TGTGCCAGCAGTCCCGCACAGGGGATGGAATATGGCTACACCTTC.

V is TRBV29-1 and J is TRBJ2-3; D may be TRBD1 (6 bases). From germline, CDR1 is SQVTM and CDR2 ANQGSEA. This CDR3 comprises 14 residues. V lost 3 bases to trimming and J lost 2 bases, with 12 bases between them. The CDR3 here is CSVDGDKNTDTQYF. CDR3 nucleotides: TGCAGCGTTGATGGGGACAAGAACACAGATACGCAGTATTTT.

This clone was seen just once. This rearrangement joins TRBV7-3 to TRBJ2-1, with a weak D call TRBD2 (6 bases). Trimming left V 1 base short and J 4 bases short, with 8 bases between. Germline V gives CDR1 SGHTA, CDR2 FQGTGA. This CDR3 is built from 14 residues. The CDR3 DNA sequence: TGTGCCAGCAGCTTAATGGGGACTTACAATGAGCAGTTCTTC. Translated: CASSLMGTYNEQFF.

The sample holds a few counts of this clone. The identical CDR3 is also encoded by other nucleotide sequences in the sample. This chain links TRBV27 with TRBJ2-7, with D possibly being TRBD2 (6 bases). Trimming removed 6 bases at V and 3 bases at J, with 12 bases between. The CDR3 sequence is 13 residues long. The germline V gene has CDR1 MNHEY and CDR2 SMNVEV (reference sequence). The CDR3 protein is CASSPARDYEQYF. CDR3 coding DNA: TGTGCCAGCAGCCCTGCGCGGGACTACGAGCAGTACTTC.

This clone was detected only once. This rearrangement joins TRBV7-9 to TRBJ2-5, with D unclear. V was clipped by 1 base and J by 1 base, with 7 bases between them. This CDR3 comprises 14 residues. Germline assignment: CDR1 SEHNR and CDR2 FQNEAQ (reference sequence). CDR3 sequence reads: CASSLEYSQETQYF. The DNA of the CDR3 is TGTGCCAGCAGCTTAGAGTACAGCCAAGAGACCCAGTACTTC.

This chain joins TRBV7-8 and TRBJ1-5; 10 bases fit TRBD1. Per germline, CDR1 SGHVS and CDR2 FQNEAQ. V lost 4 bases and J lost 2; bases outside the gene matches: 2. The length of the CDR3 is 15 residues. The CDR3 here is CASSSGTGGNQPQHF. The CDR3, as DNA: TGTGCCAGCAGCTCTGGGACAGGGGGCAATCAGCCCCAGCATTTT.

This chain links TRBV28 with TRBJ2-3; 8 bases fit TRBD1. V dropped 4 bases and J dropped 4; count of bases not matched to a gene: 19. The CDR3 extends over 19 amino acids. The germline CDR1 and CDR2 sequences are MDHEN and SYDVKM. The CDR3 loop reads CASSYLELRTGRNPDTQYF. The CDR3 nucleotides are TGTGCCAGCAGTTACCTAGAACTTCGGACAGGGAGAAACCCAGATACGCAGTATTTT.

The chain employs TRBV19 and TRBJ2-3; 8 nucleotides match TRBD2. The V gene's germline CDR1 is LNHDA and CDR2 SQIVND (reference sequence). The CDR3 runs 16 residues. The junction had 7 bases not matched to a gene; V was cut back by 5 bases and J by 0 bases. As DNA, the CDR3 is TGTGCCAGTAGTCCACTAGCGGAGCATAGCACAGATACGCAGTATTTT. Translating it yields CASSPLAEHSTDTQYF.

This chain uses TRBV7-9 with TRBJ2-2, with D possibly TRBD2 on 6 matching bases. V lost 5 bases, J lost 6 bases, and 19 bases lay in between. Germline values: CDR1 SEHNR, CDR2 FQNEAQ (reference sequence). This CDR3 has 16 amino acids. Here the CDR3 DNA reads TGTGCCAGCAGCCCCAGTCGGAGGAGGGAAGCCGGGGAGCTGTTTTTT. Protein: CASSPSRRREAGELFF.

V and J are TRBV6-5 and TRBJ1-2, with D perhaps TRBD1 (6 bases). V lost 4 bases and J lost 8, with 17 bases in between. The CDR3 sequence is 14 residues long. Germline lookup yields CDR1 MNHEY and CDR2 SVGAGI. The chain's CDR3 is CASSSGTSINGYTF. The CDR3 coding sequence is TGTGCCAGCAGTTCCGGGACATCTATTAACGGCTACACCTTC.

This sequence joins TRBV10-3 and TRBJ1-2; TRBD1 matches 8 bases. This CDR3 comprises 16 residues. The germline gives CDR1 ENHRY, CDR2 SYGVKD. V dropped 0 bases and J dropped 4; count of bases not matched to a gene: 7. In nucleotides, the CDR3 is TGTGCCATCAGTGAGTCGAACGGCAGGGGGCTCTATGGCTACACCTTC. Encoded protein: CAISESNGRGLYGYTF.

The V and J genes are TRBV5-1 and TRBJ2-7, with D possibly being TRBD2 (7 bases). Trimming shortened V by 0 bases and J by 2 bases, and 9 bases separated the two germline ends. Germline values: CDR1 SGHRS, CDR2 YFSETQ. The CDR3 loop spans 14 amino acids. CDR3 protein: CASSLVGGPYEQYF. CDR3 DNA sequence: TGCGCCAGCAGCTTGGTGGGGGGGCCCTACGAGCAGTACTTC.

J is TRBJ2-7 and V is TRBV11-3; D is perhaps TRBD2 (5 bases). In germline, CDR1 is SGHNT, CDR2 YENEEA. CDR3 length: 18 amino acids. V dropped 5 bases and J dropped 2 bases, with 25 bases sitting between them. The CDR3 nucleotides are TGTGCCAGCAGCCACCGCGATAGCGACGTCAGGCCACCCTACGAGCAGTACTTC. It encodes CASSHRDSDVRPPYEQYF.

V and J are TRBV24-1 and TRBJ2-7; possibly TRBD2 for D (6 bases). Germline CDR1 KGHDR, CDR2 SFDVKD. CDR3 length equals 15 residues. Trimming pared 3 bases from V and 6 bases from J, leaving 17 bases between. CDR3 in amino acids: CATSDAGVPAGEQYF. CDR3 DNA sequence: TGTGCCACCAGTGATGCGGGCGTACCAGCGGGCGAGCAGTACTTC.

The V gene is TRBV6-2 or TRBV6-3, the J gene TRBJ1-1; D gene unclear. The CDR3 length is 14 residues. V was pared by 6 bases and J by 1 base, with 12 bases between. From germline, CDR1 is MNHEY and CDR2 SVGEGT. The CDR3, as DNA: TGTGCCAGCAGCCGGGGAGTGTCGAACACTGAAGCTTTCTTT. Protein product: CASSRGVSNTEAFF.

This clone was observed a single time. The chain recombines TRBV19 with TRBJ2-1; D might be TRBD2 (7 bases). The CDR3 has 17 residues. Germline assignment: CDR1 LNHDA and CDR2 SQIVND (reference sequence). V gave up 7 bases and J gave up 10 bases, with 29 bases separating them. The CDR3 spells CASTPRRSRGALQEQFF. The CDR3, as DNA: TGTGCCAGTACCCCCCGAAGATCCCGGGGGGCCTTACAAGAGCAGTTCTTC.

The V and J genes are TRBV18 and TRBJ1-1; 10 nucleotides agree with TRBD1. The V and J ends lost 0 bases and 2 bases, in that order; junction bases with no gene match: 0. CDR3 size: 15 residues. Germline V gene sequence: CDR1 KGHSH, CDR2 LQKENI. The CDR3 bases are TGTGCCAGCTCACCACCGACAGGGGGCAACACTGAAGCTTTCTTT. Protein product: CASSPPTGGNTEAFF.

The V and J genes are TRBV30 and TRBJ1-1; D gene ambiguous. CDR3 length: 13 amino acids. The germline V gene has CDR1 GTSNPN and CDR2 SVGIG (reference sequence). The ends were cut back, 3 bases at V and 1 base at J, with 9 bases in the middle. The CDR3 loop reads CAWRRWPNTEAFF. The DNA for the CDR3 is TGTGCCTGGAGGAGGTGGCCGAACACTGAAGCTTTCTTT.

This clone was counted a few times. The chain uses TRBV7-8 and TRBJ2-7, with 7 bases fitting TRBD1. J gave up 1 base and V 2 bases, and 5 bases lay outside the gene matches. The germline gives CDR1 SGHVS, CDR2 FQNEAQ. The CDR3 loop spans 15 amino acids. CDR3 sequence reads: CASSLNRGRSYEQYF. CDR3 in DNA: TGTGCCAGCAGCTTAAACAGGGGACGGTCCTACGAGCAGTACTTC. Combining the CDR3 with reference TRBV7-8 and TRBJ2-7 gives the whole variable domain GAGVSQSPRYKVAKRGQDVALRCDPISGHVSLFWYQQALGQGPEFLTYFQNEAQLDKSGLPSDRFFAERPEGSVSTLKIQRTQQEDSAVYLCASSLNRGRSYEQYFGPGTRLTVT.

This clone has a single count. The chain links TRBV5-1 to TRBJ2-3; D is perhaps TRBD2 (6 bases). The germline V gene encodes CDR1 SGHRS and CDR2 YFSETQ. This CDR3 has 15 amino acids. The V end lost 4 bases, the J end lost 6 bases, and 18 bases lay between the germline ends. The CDR3 spells CASSPKLGGGDTQYF. The CDR3 bases are TGCGCCAGCAGCCCAAAACTGGGGGGAGGCGATACGCAGTATTTT.

The chain carries TRBV7-2 and TRBJ2-7, with TRBD2 identical over 10 bases. This CDR3 spans 15 amino acids. J was trimmed by 0 bases and V by 6 bases; bases with no gene match: 5. The germline CDR1 and CDR2 sequences are SGHTA and FQGNSA. The CDR3 nucleotides read TGTGCCAGCAGACTAGCGGGACCGAGCTCCTACGAGCAGTACTTC. Translated: CASRLAGPSSYEQYF.